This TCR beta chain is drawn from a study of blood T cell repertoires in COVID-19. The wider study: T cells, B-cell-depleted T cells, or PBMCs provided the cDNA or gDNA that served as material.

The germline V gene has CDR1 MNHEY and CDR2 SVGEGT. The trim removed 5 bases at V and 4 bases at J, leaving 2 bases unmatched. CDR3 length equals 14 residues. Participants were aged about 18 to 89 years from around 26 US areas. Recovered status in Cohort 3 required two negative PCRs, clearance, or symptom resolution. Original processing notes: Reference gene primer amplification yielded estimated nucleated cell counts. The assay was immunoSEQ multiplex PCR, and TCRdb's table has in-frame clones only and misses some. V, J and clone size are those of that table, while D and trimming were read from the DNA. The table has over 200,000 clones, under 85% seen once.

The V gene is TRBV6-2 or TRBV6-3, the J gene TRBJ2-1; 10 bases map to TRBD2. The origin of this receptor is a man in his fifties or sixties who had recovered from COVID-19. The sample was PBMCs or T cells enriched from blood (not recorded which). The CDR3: CASSRTSGYNEQFF. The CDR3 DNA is TGTGCCAGCAGTCGGACTAGCGGATACAATGAGCAGTTCTTC.